This entry features one TCR beta chain sequence. Antigen: not known. CDR3 length: 15 amino acids. V lost 0 bases and J lost 0, with 9 bases in between. Germline values: CDR1 SGHRS, CDR2 YFSETQ. This entry comes from a study of OX40 agonist ivuxolimab in advanced cancers. Profiling relied on immunoSEQ multiplex PCR, and the TCRdb table lists in-frame clones only, not all of them. The profile shows 77,000 or so clones, more than 80% of them singletons. Study results and limitations: In CD8+ T cells, expanded clones were on average more numerous than in CD4+.

This clonotype was obtained from an adult with an advanced solid tumor such as melanoma, head and neck, liver or kidney cancer. The specimen comprised CD4+ or CD8+ T cells sorted from blood, sampled in a trial of the OX40 agonist ivuxolimab. This rearrangement joins TRBV5-1 to TRBJ1-2; D is possibly TRBD1 (5 bases). The chain's CDR3 is CASSLASGTNYGYTF. DNA for the CDR3: TGCGCCAGCAGCTTGGCGTCAGGGACTAACTATGGCTACACCTTC.